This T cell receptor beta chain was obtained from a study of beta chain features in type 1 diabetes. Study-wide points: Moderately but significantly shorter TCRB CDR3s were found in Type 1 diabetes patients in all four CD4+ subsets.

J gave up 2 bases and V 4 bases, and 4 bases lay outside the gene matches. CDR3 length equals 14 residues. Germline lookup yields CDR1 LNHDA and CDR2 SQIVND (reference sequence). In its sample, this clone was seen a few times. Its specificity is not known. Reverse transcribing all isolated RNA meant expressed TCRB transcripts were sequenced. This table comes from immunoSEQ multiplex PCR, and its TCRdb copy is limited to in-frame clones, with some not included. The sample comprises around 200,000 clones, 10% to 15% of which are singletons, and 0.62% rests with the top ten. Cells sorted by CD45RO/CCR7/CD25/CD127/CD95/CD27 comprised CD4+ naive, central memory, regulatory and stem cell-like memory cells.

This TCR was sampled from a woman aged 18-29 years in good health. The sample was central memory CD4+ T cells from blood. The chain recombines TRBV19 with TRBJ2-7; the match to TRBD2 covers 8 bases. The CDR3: CASSTTAGAYEQYF. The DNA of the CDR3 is TGTGCCAGTAGTACGACAGCGGGAGCCTACGAGCAGTACTTC.